Only a few counts were recorded for the clone carrying this TCR beta chain. Its antigen is unidentified. The sample originates from a study of blood T cells in healthy people across ages. Findings and caveats of the study: Shifts in expanded clonotypes may have been confounded by donor CMV status, which was unknown.

For the second PCR, which ran for 7 to 11 cycles, a sample-barcoded 5' primer and a J-beta primer mix were used. TCRdb fed the 5' RACE reads into MiXCR, producing one record per CDR3 protein. This repertoire shows approximately 760,000 distinct CDR3 sequences, roughly 25% found once; its top ten account for under 9.5%. This same sample was also part of a study on T cells of mothers and their children. That paper adds: Each child contributed about 3 million TCR beta CDR3 reads, while each mother contributed over 8.5 million.

The sequence came from a boy between 10 and 17 years old in good health. The sequenced sample was blood.

The DNA of the CDR3 is TGTGCCAGCAGGATTCAGGGGTGGTCGGAGACCCAGTACTTC. Translated, it gives CASRIQGWSETQYF. This chain connects TRBV6-5 to TRBJ2-5; the D gene is possibly TRBD1 (6 bases). V was cut by 6 bases and J by 5 bases, with 16 bases left in between. This CDR3 is 14 amino acids long. Germline V gene lookup returns CDR1 MNHEY and CDR2 SVGAGI.